Below, 6 T cell receptor beta chains from the same sample are listed, as sequenced in a study of CD8 T cells in Susac syndrome. RNA totalling roughly 0.45 to 1 ug underwent reverse transcription with random hexamers. TCRdb passed the immunoSEQ multiplex PCR reads through MiXCR, listing each CDR3 protein once. The top ten hold around 0.085% of the sample, which has around 120,000 distinct CDR3 sequences, about 92% seen once. Material for sequencing was CD4+ T cells from PBMCs. The receptors originated from a human donor with multiple sclerosis.

The rearrangement uses TRBV7-9 and TRBJ2-3, with 9 bases fitting TRBD2. CDR1 is SEHNR, CDR2 FQNEAQ, per germline (reference sequence). With V trimmed by 4 bases and J by 2 bases, 10 bases remained unmatched. CDR3 length: 17 amino acids. Here the CDR3 reads CASSSAVQRGATDTQYF. The CDR3 DNA follows: TGTGCCAGCAGCTCCGCTGTGCAGCGGGGGGCCACAGATACGCAGTATTTT.

This clonotype appeared once. The chain joins TRBV6-1 to TRBJ2-5, with no clear D. Looked up from germline, CDR1 is MNHNS and CDR2 is SASEGT. V lost 7 bases, J lost 3 bases, and 12 bases lay in between. The CDR3 spans 13 residues. Here the CDR3 reads CASTGQAKETQYF. Written as DNA, the CDR3 is TGTGCCAGCACAGGTCAAGCCAAAGAGACCCAGTACTTC.

This clonotype appeared a single time. The chain uses TRBV7-8 and TRBJ1-2; possible D gene TRBD1, 5 bases. CDR1 is SGHVS and CDR2 is FQNEAQ in the germline V gene. This CDR3 contains 16 residues. V lost 0 bases to trimming and J lost 0 bases, with 11 bases between them. The CDR3 DNA follows: TGTGCCAGCAGCTTAGCGGCGCCAGGGACTAACTATGGCTACACCTTC. Amino acid sequence: CASSLAAPGTNYGYTF.

The rearrangement links TRBV28 to TRBJ2-7; 7 nucleotides match TRBD1. The trim removed 6 bases at V and 6 bases at J, leaving 8 bases unmatched. CDR1 is MDHEN and CDR2 is SYDVKM in the germline V gene. This CDR3 is built from 13 residues. The DNA for the CDR3 is TGTGCCAGCAGGGAGACAGGGAACCCCGAGCAGTACTTC. This gives the protein CASRETGNPEQYF.

The chain joins TRBV30 to TRBJ2-7; perhaps TRBD1 as D (5 bases). Germline V CDR1 and CDR2: GTSNPN, SVGIG (reference sequence). The length of the CDR3 is 13 residues. V lost 0 bases and J lost 3, with 9 bases in between. This CDR3 is CAWSVLQDYEQYF. In DNA, the CDR3 is TGTGCCTGGAGTGTACTACAGGACTACGAGCAGTACTTC.

The chain uses TRBV30 and TRBJ2-7; possibly TRBD2 for D (6 bases). Between the trimmed V and J ends, which lost 0 bases and 6 bases, there was a span of 15 bases. CDR1 and CDR2 from the germline V gene are GTSNPN and SVGIG (reference sequence). This CDR3 spans 14 amino acids. In nucleotides, the CDR3 is TGTGCCTGGAGTGTAGCAGGTCCGGGAGTCGAGCAGTACTTC. It codes for CAWSVAGPGVEQYF.